Described below is a single T cell receptor (beta chain) sequence and its context. This entry is derived from a study of blood T cell repertoires in COVID-19. Turning to the study itself: The study drew acute and convalescent COVID-19 samples from the United States, Italy and Spain. PBMCs, B-cell-depleted T cells, or T cells provided the cDNA or gDNA that made up the material.

Sequencing was performed with immunoSEQ multiplex PCR; in TCRdb, only in-frame clones are kept and a portion is missing. In the table there are some 150,000 clones, around 87% of which are singletons. CDR1 and CDR2 (germline): LNHDA, SQIVND (reference sequence). This CDR3 contains 17 residues. Trimming stripped 4 bases from V and 1 base from J, with 14 bases between. What was sequenced was peripheral blood. The V gene is TRBV19, the J gene TRBJ2-6, with D maybe TRBD1 (8 bases). This TCR was recovered from a woman between 40 and 55 years old with acute or convalescent COVID-19. The CDR3: CASSRGQGGSGANVLTF. CDR3 in DNA: TGTGCCAGTAGTAGAGGACAGGGAGGGTCTGGGGCCAACGTCCTGACTTTC.